These 27 T cell receptor beta chains share one sample of origin, sequenced in a study of siplizumab effects on memory and regulatory T cells. Produced via immunoSEQ multiplex PCR; TCRdb's table is partial and in-frame only. Among some 100,000 clones listed, roughly 94% were seen once. Sequenced input: Tregs sorted from blood. These receptors were collected from a human donor in good health.

J is TRBJ2-7 and V is TRBV19; perhaps D is TRBD1 or TRBD2 (5 bases each). The CDR3 runs to 14 residues. Deletions cut 1 base from V and 3 bases from J, with 10 bases between. Germline CDR1 is LNHDA and CDR2 is SQIVND (reference sequence). CDR3 amino acids: CASSIGEGSYEQYF. The CDR3 region has the DNA TGTGCCAGTAGTATAGGAGAGGGGAGCTACGAGCAGTACTTC.

The rearrangement uses TRBV6-5 and TRBJ1-2; D ambiguous. Germline CDR1 MNHEY, CDR2 SVGAGI. This CDR3 is built from 11 residues. V gave up 2 bases and J gave up 10 bases, with 8 bases separating them. CDR3: CASSYEYSYTF. The CDR3 nucleotides are TGTGCCAGCAGTTACGAGTATTCCTACACCTTC.

The J gene is TRBJ2-7, the V gene TRBV5-6, with 8 bases fitting TRBD1. V was pared by 0 bases and J by 6 bases, with 8 bases of the junction left unmatched. Germline assignment: CDR1 SGHDT and CDR2 YYEEEE. The CDR3 is 15 amino acids. CDR3 in DNA: TGTGCCAGCAGCTTGGTAGACAGGGGAAGGGGCGAGCAGTACTTC. Translated, it gives CASSLVDRGRGEQYF.

The chain uses TRBV7-8 and TRBJ2-1; 10 nucleotides agree with TRBD2. V lost 6 bases, J lost 7 bases, and 12 bases stayed unmatched. This CDR3 is built from 16 residues. Germline V gene lookup returns CDR1 SGHVS and CDR2 FQNEAQ. The chain's CDR3 is CASSYSSGLAANEQFF. The CDR3 DNA reads TGTGCCAGCAGTTATAGCAGCGGACTAGCGGCAAATGAGCAGTTCTTC.

The chain carries TRBV19 and TRBJ2-3, with TRBD1 matching 8 bases. The ends lost 1 base at V and 2 bases at J; junction bases unmatched: 11. In germline, CDR1 is LNHDA, CDR2 SQIVND (reference sequence). The length of the CDR3 is 18 residues. CDR3 bases: TGTGCCAGTAGTATAGTAAGGCGGGGACAGGCGCTCACAGATACGCAGTATTTT. This translates into CASSIVRRGQALTDTQYF. The whole variable domain, filled in from reference TRBV19 and TRBJ2-3, reads DGGITQSPKYLFRKEGQNVTLSCEQNLNHDAMYWYRQDPGQGLRLIYYSQIVNDFQKGDIAEGYSVSREKKESFPLTVTSAQKNPTAFYLCASSIVRRGQALTDTQYFGPGTRLTVL.

This chain joins TRBV5-1 and TRBJ2-7; 14 nucleotides match TRBD2. CDR1 SGHRS and CDR2 YFSETQ come from the germline V gene. The CDR3 has 17 amino acids. Trimming removed 2 bases from V and 2 bases from J; junction bases left unmatched: 6. The CDR3 coding sequence is TGCGCCAGCAGCTTAGGGACTAGCGGGGGACTACCCTACGAGCAGTACTTC. This gives the protein CASSLGTSGGLPYEQYF.

V usage is TRBV19 and J usage is TRBJ2-3, with 9 bases matching TRBD1. V lost 6 bases and J lost 5; bases outside the gene matches: 9. CDR1 LNHDA and CDR2 SQIVND come from the germline V gene (reference sequence). The CDR3 contains 15 residues. The CDR3 reads CASSPTGGAVDTQYF. The CDR3 bases are TGTGCCAGTAGCCCGACAGGGGGAGCGGTAGATACGCAGTATTTT.

V and J are TRBV7-9 and TRBJ1-1, with D unresolved. The CDR3 covers 14 residues. Germline lookup yields CDR1 SEHNR and CDR2 FQNEAQ (reference sequence). V dropped 5 bases and J dropped 0 bases, with 10 bases sitting between them. CDR3 DNA sequence: TGTGCCAGCAGCCCACCCGGGGTGAACACTGAAGCTTTCTTT. This translates into CASSPPGVNTEAFF.

This clone was detected a few times. V usage is TRBV20-1 and J usage is TRBJ1-2; D may be TRBD1 (5 bases). With 5 bases removed from V and 8 bases from J, the gap between germline ends came to 9 bases. The CDR3 contains 10 residues. Germline V gene data show CDR1 as DFQATT and CDR2 as SNEGSKA (reference sequence). CDR3 in amino acids: CSAGTGGYTF. The CDR3 region has the DNA TGCAGTGCTGGAACAGGAGGCTACACCTTC.

V and J are TRBV29-1 and TRBJ2-3; weak D call: TRBD1 (5 bases). The CDR3 loop spans 12 amino acids. Trimming pared 3 bases from V and 1 base from J, leaving 5 bases between. Germline lookup yields CDR1 SQVTM and CDR2 ANQGSEA. The CDR3 DNA reads TGCAGCGTTGACAGGGGCACAGATACGCAGTATTTT. It codes for CSVDRGTDTQYF.

V gene TRBV7-3 combines with J gene TRBJ2-1; D is undetermined. V was cut by 5 bases and J by 6 bases, with 11 bases left in between. Per germline, CDR1 SGHTA and CDR2 FQGTGA. The CDR3 runs 13 residues. The CDR3 bases are TGTGCCAGCAGCAATTCCCGCCGCAATGAGCAGTTCTTC. It encodes CASSNSRRNEQFF. Full variable domain (missing parts from reference TRBV7-3 and TRBJ2-1): GAGVSQTPSNKVTEKGKYVELRCDPISGHTALYWYRQSLGQGPEFLIYFQGTGAADDSGLPNDRFFAVRPEGSVSTLKIQRTERGDSAVYLCASSNSRRNEQFFGPGTRLTVL.

V gene TRBV27 combines with J gene TRBJ2-5, with TRBD1 matching 7 bases. Germline values: CDR1 MNHEY, CDR2 SMNVEV (reference sequence). This CDR3 spans 12 amino acids. V was pared by 5 bases and J by 5 bases, with 2 bases of the junction left unmatched. The CDR3 DNA is TGTGCCAGCAGTCCCAGGGGGGAGACCCAGTACTTC. Translated, it gives CASSPRGETQYF.

This chain joins TRBV7-8 and TRBJ2-5; D is possibly TRBD1 (6 bases). Per the germline V gene, CDR1 is SGHVS and CDR2 is FQNEAQ. This CDR3 spans 16 amino acids. V lost 5 bases and J lost 0, with 16 bases in between. The CDR3, as DNA: TGTGCCAGCAGCCTGCTATCAGGGGCCTACCAAGAGACCCAGTACTTC. It encodes CASSLLSGAYQETQYF.

This clone was seen a single time. The V call is TRBV29-1, the J call TRBJ2-5; TRBD1 agrees at 12 bases. In germline, CDR1 is SQVTM, CDR2 ANQGSEA. The CDR3 is 15 residues long. V shed 1 base and J 4 bases; nucleotides not matched to a gene: 4. CDR3 nucleotides: TGCAGCGTTGAAGGGGACAGGGGGCATGGAGAGACCCAGTACTTC. The encoded protein is CSVEGDRGHGETQYF.

The rearrangement joins TRBV2 to TRBJ1-1; no definite D call. There are 12 residues in the CDR3. The V gene's germline CDR1 is SNHLY and CDR2 FYNNEI. With 7 bases removed from V and 0 bases from J, the gap between germline ends came to 6 bases. The CDR3 region is CASNIVNTEAFF. In DNA form, the CDR3 reads TGTGCCAGCAATATCGTGAACACTGAAGCTTTCTTT.

The V call is TRBV7-9, the J call TRBJ2-2, with D possibly TRBD2 on 5 matching bases. The CDR3 runs 13 residues. Trimming took 3 bases from V and 5 from J, leaving 7 bases between them. Germline V gene sequence: CDR1 SEHNR, CDR2 FQNEAQ (reference sequence). The CDR3 nucleotides are TGTGCCAGCAGCTTGAGGGAGACCGGGGAGCTGTTTTTT. Protein product: CASSLRETGELFF.

A remark on this clone: Different DNA sequences within this sample yield the same CDR3. The gene calls are TRBV5-1 and TRBJ1-1; 7 bases map to TRBD1. The CDR3 covers 14 residues. Germline values: CDR1 SGHRS, CDR2 YFSETQ. V lost 0 bases and J lost 1; bases outside the gene matches: 0. The CDR3 loop is CASSLDRGNTEAFF. The CDR3 nucleotides read TGCGCCAGCAGCTTGGACAGGGGGAACACTGAAGCTTTCTTT. Full variable domain (remainder filled in from reference TRBV5-1 and TRBJ1-1): KAGVTQTPRYLIKTRGQQVTLSCSPISGHRSVSWYQQTPGQGLQFLFEYFSETQRNKGNFPGRFSGRQFSNSRSEMNVSTLELGDSALYLCASSLDRGNTEAFFGQGTRLTVV.

This chain connects TRBV6-6 to TRBJ2-2; 7 nucleotides match TRBD2. J was trimmed by 4 bases and V by 8 bases; bases with no gene match: 7. The germline CDR1 and CDR2 sequences are MNHNY and SVGAGI (reference sequence). This CDR3 contains 14 residues. The CDR3 sequence: CASSPGGSTGELFF. The CDR3 region has the DNA TGTGCCAGCTCTCCCGGGGGGTCCACCGGGGAGCTGTTTTTT.

The chain employs TRBV5-1 and TRBJ2-7; D gene uncertain. Germline V gives CDR1 SGHRS, CDR2 YFSETQ. V was trimmed by 4 bases and J by 1 base, leaving 6 bases between them. CDR3 length: 12 residues. CDR3 amino acids: CASSGTSYEQYF. For the CDR3, the DNA is TGCGCCAGCAGCGGTACTTCCTACGAGCAGTACTTC.

The chain joins TRBV9 to TRBJ1-2; tentative D call: TRBD1 (5 bases). Germline assignment: CDR1 SGDLS and CDR2 YYNGEE. V was cut by 0 bases and J by 4 bases, with 7 bases left in between. The CDR3 is 13 residues long. In DNA form, the CDR3 reads TGTGCCAGCAGCGTAGAGGGACCCTATGGCTACACCTTC. Its translation is CASSVEGPYGYTF.

V usage is TRBV28 and J usage is TRBJ2-5; D is unclear. The J call is uncertain, as TRBJ2-7 better fits the DNA end. CDR1 is MDHEN and CDR2 is SYDVKM in the germline V gene. This CDR3 contains 13 residues. Here the CDR3 reads CASTVTRSYEQYF. CDR3 DNA: TGTGCCAGCACCGTGACACGGTCATACGAGCAGTACTTC.

This rearrangement joins TRBV10-3 to TRBJ2-5; TRBD2 aligns across 7 bases. CDR1 is ENHRY, CDR2 SYGVKD, per germline. The CDR3 is made up of 13 amino acids. V shed 4 bases, J shed 6 bases, and the junction held 5 bases outside the gene matches. CDR3 region: CAISGLARQTQYF. DNA of the CDR3: TGTGCCATCAGTGGACTAGCTCGGCAGACCCAGTACTTC.

The chain links TRBV6-6 to TRBJ2-1, with D possibly matching TRBD1 (5 bases). The germline V gene has CDR1 MNHNY and CDR2 SVGAGI (reference sequence). The V end was cut by 9 bases, the J end by 0 bases, with 15 bases between. The CDR3 runs 15 residues. CDR3 sequence (DNA): TGTGCCAGTTCGACAGAGTGGAGCTCCTACAATGAGCAGTTCTTC. It is translated as CASSTEWSSYNEQFF.

About this clone itself: Other DNA sequences within the sample encode an identical CDR3. The J gene is TRBJ2-2, the V gene TRBV7-2, with 9 bases matching TRBD2. The ends lost 1 base at V and 2 bases at J; junction bases unmatched: 2. CDR3 length equals 16 residues. From germline, CDR1 is SGHTA and CDR2 FQGNSA. The chain's CDR3 is CASSLVAGANTGELFF. CDR3 bases: TGTGCCAGCAGCTTAGTAGCGGGGGCCAACACCGGGGAGCTGTTTTTT.

The CDR3 loop reads CASPPWIGGELFF. The CDR3 bases are TGTGCCAGCCCCCCTTGGATAGGCGGGGAGCTGTTTTTT. This chain links TRBV6-1 with TRBJ2-2; D is unresolved. The CDR3 spans 13 residues. Germline V lookup: CDR1 MNHNS, CDR2 SASEGT. V lost 8 bases and J lost 7, with 14 bases in between.

J is TRBJ1-2 and V is TRBV5-1; no firm D call. The CDR3 covers 17 residues. Germline V gene sequence: CDR1 SGHRS, CDR2 YFSETQ. The ends were cut back, 0 bases at V and 3 bases at J, with 18 bases in the middle. The CDR3: CASSLGYSRLLDYGYTF. DNA for the CDR3: TGCGCCAGCAGCTTGGGCTACAGTCGGCTACTAGACTATGGCTACACCTTC. Filled out from reference TRBV5-1 and TRBJ1-2, the complete variable domain reads KAGVTQTPRYLIKTRGQQVTLSCSPISGHRSVSWYQQTPGQGLQFLFEYFSETQRNKGNFPGRFSGRQFSNSRSEMNVSTLELGDSALYLCASSLGYSRLLDYGYTFGSGTRLTVV.

This chain's CDR3 is CASSYPAGFRETQYF. CDR3 bases: TGTGCCAGCAGTTACCCGGCAGGGTTTCGAGAGACCCAGTACTTC. This chain links TRBV6-6 with TRBJ2-5, with a possible D match to TRBD1 (5 bases). Germline lookup yields CDR1 MNHNY and CDR2 SVGAGI (reference sequence). This CDR3 contains 15 residues. V shed 2 bases and J shed 4 bases, with 14 bases lying between them.